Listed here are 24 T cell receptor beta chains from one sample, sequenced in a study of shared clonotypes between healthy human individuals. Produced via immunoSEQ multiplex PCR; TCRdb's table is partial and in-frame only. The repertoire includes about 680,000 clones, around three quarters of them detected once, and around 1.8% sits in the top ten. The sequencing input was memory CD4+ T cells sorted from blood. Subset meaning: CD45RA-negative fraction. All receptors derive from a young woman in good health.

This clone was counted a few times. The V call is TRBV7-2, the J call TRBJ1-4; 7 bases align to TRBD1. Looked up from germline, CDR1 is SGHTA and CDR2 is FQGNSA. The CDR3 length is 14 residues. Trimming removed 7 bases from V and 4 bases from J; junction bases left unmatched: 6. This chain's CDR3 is CASKGQADNEKLFF. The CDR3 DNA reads TGTGCCAGCAAAGGACAGGCAGATAATGAAAAACTGTTTTTT.

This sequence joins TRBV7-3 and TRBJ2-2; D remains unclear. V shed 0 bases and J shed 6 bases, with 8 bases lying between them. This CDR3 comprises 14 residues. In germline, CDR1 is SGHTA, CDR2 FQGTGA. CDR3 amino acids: CASSLTSRAGELFF. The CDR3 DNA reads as TGTGCCAGCAGCTTAACTTCCCGCGCCGGGGAGCTGTTTTTT. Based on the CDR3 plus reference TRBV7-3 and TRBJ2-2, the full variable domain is GAGVSQTPSNKVTEKGKYVELRCDPISGHTALYWYRQSLGQGPEFLIYFQGTGAADDSGLPNDRFFAVRPEGSVSTLKIQRTERGDSAVYLCASSLTSRAGELFFGEGSRLTVL.

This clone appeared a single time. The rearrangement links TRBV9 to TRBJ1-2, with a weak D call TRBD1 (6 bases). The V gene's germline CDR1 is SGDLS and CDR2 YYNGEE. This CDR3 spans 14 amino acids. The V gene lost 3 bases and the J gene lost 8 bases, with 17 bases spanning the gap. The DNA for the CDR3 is TGTGCCAGCAGCGAGACCTTTGGGGGCGTGGGCTACACCTTC. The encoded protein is CASSETFGGVGYTF.

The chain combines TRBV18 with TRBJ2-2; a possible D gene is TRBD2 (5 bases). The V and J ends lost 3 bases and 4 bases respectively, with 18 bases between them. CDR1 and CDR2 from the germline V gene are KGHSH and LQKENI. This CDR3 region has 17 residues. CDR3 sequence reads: CASSPRPVPEGTGELFF. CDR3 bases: TGTGCCAGCTCACCCCGGCCTGTACCCGAGGGCACCGGGGAGCTGTTTTTT. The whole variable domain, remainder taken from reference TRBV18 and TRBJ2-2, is NAGVMQNPRHLVRRRGQEARLRCSPMKGHSHVYWYRQLPEEGLKFMVYLQKENIIDESGMPKERFSAEFPKEGPSILRIQQVVRGDSAAYFCASSPRPVPEGTGELFFGEGSRLTVL.

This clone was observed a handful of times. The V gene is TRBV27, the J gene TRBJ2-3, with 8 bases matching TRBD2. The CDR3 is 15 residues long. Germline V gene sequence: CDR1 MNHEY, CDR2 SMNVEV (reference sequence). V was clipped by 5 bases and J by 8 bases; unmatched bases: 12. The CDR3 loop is CASSPSGPVSRTQYF. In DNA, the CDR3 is TGTGCCAGCAGTCCTAGCGGGCCGGTCTCTCGTACGCAGTATTTT.

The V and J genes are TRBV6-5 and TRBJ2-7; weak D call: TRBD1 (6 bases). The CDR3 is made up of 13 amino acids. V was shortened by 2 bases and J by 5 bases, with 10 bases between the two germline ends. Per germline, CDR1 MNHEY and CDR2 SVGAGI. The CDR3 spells CASSYQGKDEQYF. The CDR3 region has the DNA TGTGCCAGCAGTTACCAGGGGAAGGACGAGCAGTACTTC.

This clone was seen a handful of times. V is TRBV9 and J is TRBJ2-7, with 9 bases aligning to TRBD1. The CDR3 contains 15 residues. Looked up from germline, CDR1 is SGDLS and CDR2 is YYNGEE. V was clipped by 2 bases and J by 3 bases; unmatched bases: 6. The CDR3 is CASSVRDRVGYEQYF. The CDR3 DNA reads TGTGCCAGCAGCGTCCGGGACAGGGTCGGCTACGAGCAGTACTTC.

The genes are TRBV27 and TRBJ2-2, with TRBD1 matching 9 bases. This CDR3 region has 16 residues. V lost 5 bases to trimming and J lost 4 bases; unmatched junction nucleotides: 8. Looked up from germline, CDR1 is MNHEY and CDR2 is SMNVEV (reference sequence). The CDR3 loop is CASSERTGVTTGELFF. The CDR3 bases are TGTGCCAGCAGTGAACGGACAGGGGTTACCACCGGGGAGCTGTTTTTT.

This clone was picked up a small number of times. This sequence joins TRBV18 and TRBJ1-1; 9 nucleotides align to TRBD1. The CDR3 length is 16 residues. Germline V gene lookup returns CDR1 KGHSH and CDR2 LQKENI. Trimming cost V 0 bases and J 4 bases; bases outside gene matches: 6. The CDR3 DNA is TGTGCCAGCTCACCACCTACAGGGGGCCCAGGCACTGAAGCTTTCTTT. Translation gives CASSPPTGGPGTEAFF.

The CDR3 nucleotides are TGTGCCAGCGACCGGGCGGGAGGGTCCTACAATGAGCAGTTCTTC. Protein product: CASDRAGGSYNEQFF. J is TRBJ2-1 and V is TRBV28, with 9 bases that match TRBD2. Germline V gene data show CDR1 as MDHEN and CDR2 as SYDVKM. This CDR3 has 15 residues. V gave up 8 bases and J gave up 1 base; unmatched junction bases: 6.

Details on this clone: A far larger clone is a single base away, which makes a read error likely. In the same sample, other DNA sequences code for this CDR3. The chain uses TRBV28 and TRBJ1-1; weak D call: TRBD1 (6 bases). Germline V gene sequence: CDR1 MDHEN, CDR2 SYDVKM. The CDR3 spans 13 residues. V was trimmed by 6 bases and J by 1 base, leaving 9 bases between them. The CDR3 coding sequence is TGTGCCAGCAGCTCGGGACAGAACACTGAAGCTTTCTTT. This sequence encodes CASSSGQNTEAFF.

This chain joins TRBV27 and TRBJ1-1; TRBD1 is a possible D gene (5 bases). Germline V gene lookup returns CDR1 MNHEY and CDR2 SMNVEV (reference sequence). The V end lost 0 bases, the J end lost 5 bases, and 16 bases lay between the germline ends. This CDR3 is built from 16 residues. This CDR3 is CASSLSSAGSRTEAFF. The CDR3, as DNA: TGTGCCAGCAGTTTATCGTCAGCAGGGAGTAGGACTGAAGCTTTCTTT.

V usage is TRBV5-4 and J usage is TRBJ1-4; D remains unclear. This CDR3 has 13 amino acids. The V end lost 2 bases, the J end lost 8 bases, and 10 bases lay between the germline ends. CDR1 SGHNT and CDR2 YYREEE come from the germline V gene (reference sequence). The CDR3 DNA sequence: TGTGCCAGCAGCTTTACCCTCAGCGAAAAACTGTTTTTT. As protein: CASSFTLSEKLFF. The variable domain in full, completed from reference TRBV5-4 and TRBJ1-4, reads ETGVTQSPTHLIKTRGQQVTLRCSSQSGHNTVSWYQQALGQGPQFIFQYYREEENGRGNFPPRFSGLQFPNYSSELNVNALELDDSALYLCASSFTLSEKLFFGSGTQLSVL.

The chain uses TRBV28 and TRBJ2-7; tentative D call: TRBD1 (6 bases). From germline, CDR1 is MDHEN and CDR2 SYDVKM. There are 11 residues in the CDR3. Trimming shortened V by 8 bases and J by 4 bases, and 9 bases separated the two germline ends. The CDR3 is CASVTGYEQYF. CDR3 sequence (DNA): TGTGCCAGCGTCACAGGGTACGAGCAGTACTTC.

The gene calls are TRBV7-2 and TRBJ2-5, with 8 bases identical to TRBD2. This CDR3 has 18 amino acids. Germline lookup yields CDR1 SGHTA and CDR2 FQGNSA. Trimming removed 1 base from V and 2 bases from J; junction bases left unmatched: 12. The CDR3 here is CASSLVGGAAAPQETQYF. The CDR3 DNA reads TGTGCCAGCAGCTTAGTCGGGGGGGCGGCGGCGCCACAAGAGACCCAGTACTTC.

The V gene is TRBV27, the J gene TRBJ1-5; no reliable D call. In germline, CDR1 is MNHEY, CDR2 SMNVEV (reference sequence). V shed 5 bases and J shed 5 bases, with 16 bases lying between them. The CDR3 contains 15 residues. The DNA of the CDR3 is TGTGCCAGCAGTCCTCAGTCGATGGTCCATCAGCCCCAGCATTTT. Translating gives CASSPQSMVHQPQHF.

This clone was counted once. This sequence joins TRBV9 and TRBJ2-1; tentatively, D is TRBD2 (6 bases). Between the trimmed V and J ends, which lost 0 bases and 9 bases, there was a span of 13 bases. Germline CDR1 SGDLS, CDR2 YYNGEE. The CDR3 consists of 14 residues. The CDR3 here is CASSVAWGVSEQFF. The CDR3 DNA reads TGTGCCAGCAGCGTAGCTTGGGGGGTAAGTGAGCAGTTCTTC.

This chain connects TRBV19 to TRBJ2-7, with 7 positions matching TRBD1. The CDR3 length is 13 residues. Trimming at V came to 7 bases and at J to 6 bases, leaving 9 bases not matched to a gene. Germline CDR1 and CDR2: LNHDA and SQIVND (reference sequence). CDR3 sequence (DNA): TGTGCCAGTAACCCCCAGTCAGGGGGCGAGCAGTACTTC. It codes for CASNPQSGGEQYF.

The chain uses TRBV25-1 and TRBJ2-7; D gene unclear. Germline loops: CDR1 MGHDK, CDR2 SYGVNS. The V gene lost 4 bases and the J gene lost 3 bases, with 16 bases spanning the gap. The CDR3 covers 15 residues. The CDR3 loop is CASSGQTNKIYEQYF. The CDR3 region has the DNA TGTGCCAGCAGTGGCCAAACTAACAAGATCTACGAGCAGTACTTC.

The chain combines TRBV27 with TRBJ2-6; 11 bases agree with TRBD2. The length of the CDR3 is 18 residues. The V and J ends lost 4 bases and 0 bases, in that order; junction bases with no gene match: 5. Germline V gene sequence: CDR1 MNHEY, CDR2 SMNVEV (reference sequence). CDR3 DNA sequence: TGTGCCAGCAGTTCTGGACTAGCGGGCCTCTCTGGGGCCAACGTCCTGACTTTC. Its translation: CASSSGLAGLSGANVLTF. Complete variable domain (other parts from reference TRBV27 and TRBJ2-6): EAQVTQNPRYLITVTGKKLTVTCSQNMNHEYMSWYRQDPGLGLRQIYYSMNVEVTDKGDVPEGYKVSRKEKRNFPLILESPSPNQTSLYFCASSSGLAGLSGANVLTFGAGSRLTVL.

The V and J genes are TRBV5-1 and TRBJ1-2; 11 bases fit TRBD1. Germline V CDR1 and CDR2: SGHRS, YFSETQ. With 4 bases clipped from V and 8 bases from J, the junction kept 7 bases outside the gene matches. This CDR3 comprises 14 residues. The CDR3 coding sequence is TGCGCCAGCAGCGCGGACAGGGGGCTTGCCGGCTACACCTTC. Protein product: CASSADRGLAGYTF.

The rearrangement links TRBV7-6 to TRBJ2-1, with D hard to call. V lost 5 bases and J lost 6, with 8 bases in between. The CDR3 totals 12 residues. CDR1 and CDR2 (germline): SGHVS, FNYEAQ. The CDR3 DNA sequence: TGTGCCAGCAGCACCTCTAGCAATGAGCAGTTCTTC. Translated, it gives CASSTSSNEQFF.

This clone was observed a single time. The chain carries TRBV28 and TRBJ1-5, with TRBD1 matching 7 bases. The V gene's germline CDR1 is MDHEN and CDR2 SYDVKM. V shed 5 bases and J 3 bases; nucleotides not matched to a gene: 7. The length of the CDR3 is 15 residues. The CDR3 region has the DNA TGTGCCAGCAGTAACACGGGACAGCCCAATCAGCCCCAGCATTTT. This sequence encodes CASSNTGQPNQPQHF.

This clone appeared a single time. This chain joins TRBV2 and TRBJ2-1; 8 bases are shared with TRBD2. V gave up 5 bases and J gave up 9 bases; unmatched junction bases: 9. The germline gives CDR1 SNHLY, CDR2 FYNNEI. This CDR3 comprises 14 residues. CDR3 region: CASSPREGLVEQFF. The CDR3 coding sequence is TGTGCCAGCAGTCCACGGGAGGGCCTTGTTGAGCAGTTCTTC.